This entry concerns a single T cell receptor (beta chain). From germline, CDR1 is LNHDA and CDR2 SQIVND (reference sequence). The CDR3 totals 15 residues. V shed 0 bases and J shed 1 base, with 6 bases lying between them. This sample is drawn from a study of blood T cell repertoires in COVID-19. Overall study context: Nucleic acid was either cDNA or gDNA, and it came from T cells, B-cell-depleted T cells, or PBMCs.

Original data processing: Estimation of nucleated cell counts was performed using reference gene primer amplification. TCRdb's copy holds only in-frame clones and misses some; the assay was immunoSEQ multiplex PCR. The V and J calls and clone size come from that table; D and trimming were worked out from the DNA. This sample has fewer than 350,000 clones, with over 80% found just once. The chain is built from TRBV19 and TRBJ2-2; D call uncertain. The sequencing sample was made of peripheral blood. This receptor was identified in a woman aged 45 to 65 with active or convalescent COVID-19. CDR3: CASSIDFLNTGELFF. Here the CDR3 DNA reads TGTGCCAGTAGTATAGATTTTCTGAACACCGGGGAGCTGTTTTTT.